What follows describes a single T cell receptor beta chain. Antigen: not known. In blood CD8+ and CD4+ T cells, TCR beta underwent sequencing. Through negative isolation, CD4+ and CD8+ T cells were obtained, while TEMRA cells were enriched using FACS. It was with random hexamers that roughly 0.5 to 1 ug RNA was reverse transcribed. TCRdb re-derived calls from the immunoSEQ multiplex PCR reads in MiXCR, one entry per CDR3 protein. The sample lists more than 200,000 distinct CDR3 sequences; 85% to 95% were seen once. These data come from a study of CD8 T cells in Susac syndrome. Study-level results: A relatively small number of individuals underwent TCR sequencing and HLA analysis.

Germline V gene sequence: CDR1 MDHEN, CDR2 SYDVKM. This CDR3 region has 13 residues. V was clipped by 6 bases and J by 5 bases, with 14 bases between them. The sequence came from a human donor with multiple sclerosis. Sequenced material: CD4+ T cells from PBMCs. The chain carries TRBV28 and TRBJ2-7, with a possible D match to TRBD1 (5 bases). CDR3 coding DNA: TGTGCCAGCAGGACCTTAGGGGTTCACGAGCAGTACTTC. Translated, it gives CASRTLGVHEQYF.